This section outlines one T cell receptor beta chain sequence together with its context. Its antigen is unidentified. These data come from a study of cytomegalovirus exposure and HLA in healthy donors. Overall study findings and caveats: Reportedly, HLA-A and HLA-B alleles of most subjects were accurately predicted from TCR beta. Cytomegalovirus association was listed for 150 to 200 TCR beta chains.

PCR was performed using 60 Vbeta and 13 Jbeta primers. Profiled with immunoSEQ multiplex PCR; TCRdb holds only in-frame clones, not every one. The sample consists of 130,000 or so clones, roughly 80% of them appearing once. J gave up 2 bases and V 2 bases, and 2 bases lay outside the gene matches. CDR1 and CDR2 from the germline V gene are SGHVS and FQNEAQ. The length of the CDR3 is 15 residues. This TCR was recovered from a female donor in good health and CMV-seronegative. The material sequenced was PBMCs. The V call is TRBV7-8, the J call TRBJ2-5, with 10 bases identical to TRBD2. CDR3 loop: CASSLLSGGQETQYF. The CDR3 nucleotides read TGTGCCAGCAGCTTACTTAGCGGGGGGCAAGAGACCCAGTACTTC.